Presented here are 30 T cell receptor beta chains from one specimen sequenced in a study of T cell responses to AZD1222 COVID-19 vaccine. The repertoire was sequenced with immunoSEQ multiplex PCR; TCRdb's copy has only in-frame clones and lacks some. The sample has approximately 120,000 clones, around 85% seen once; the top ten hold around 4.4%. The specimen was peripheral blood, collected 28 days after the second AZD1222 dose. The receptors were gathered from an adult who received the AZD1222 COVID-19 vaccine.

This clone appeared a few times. CDR3 residues: CASSRGRGYEQYF. The DNA for the CDR3 is TGTGCCAGCAGCCGGGGCAGGGGGTACGAGCAGTACTTC. The chain links TRBV3-1 (or the pseudogene TRBV3-2) to TRBJ2-7; 7 bases agree with TRBD1. With 4 bases clipped from V and 4 bases from J, the junction kept 4 bases outside the gene matches. Germline V gene lookup returns CDR1 LGHDT and CDR2 YNNKEL (reference sequence). There are 13 residues in the CDR3.

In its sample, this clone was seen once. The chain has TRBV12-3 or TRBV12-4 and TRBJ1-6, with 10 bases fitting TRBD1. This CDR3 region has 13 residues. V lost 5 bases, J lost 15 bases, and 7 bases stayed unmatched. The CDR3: CASSRDRGGFLHF. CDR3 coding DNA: TGTGCCAGCAGTCGGGACAGGGGTGGATTCCTCCACTTT.

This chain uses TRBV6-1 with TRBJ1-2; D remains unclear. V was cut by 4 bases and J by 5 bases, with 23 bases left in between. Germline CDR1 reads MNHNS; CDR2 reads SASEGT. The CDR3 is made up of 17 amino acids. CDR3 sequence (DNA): TGTGCCAGCAGTGCCTCAGCAAGCCCAATCCTATCATATGGCTACACCTTC. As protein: CASSASASPILSYGYTF.

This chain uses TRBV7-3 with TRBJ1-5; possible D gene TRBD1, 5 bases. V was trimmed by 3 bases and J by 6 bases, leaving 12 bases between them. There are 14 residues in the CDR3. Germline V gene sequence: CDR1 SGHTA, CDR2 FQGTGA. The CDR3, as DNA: TGTGCCAGCAGCTTGGCAGGGATGGGTCAGCCCCAGCATTTT. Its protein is CASSLAGMGQPQHF.

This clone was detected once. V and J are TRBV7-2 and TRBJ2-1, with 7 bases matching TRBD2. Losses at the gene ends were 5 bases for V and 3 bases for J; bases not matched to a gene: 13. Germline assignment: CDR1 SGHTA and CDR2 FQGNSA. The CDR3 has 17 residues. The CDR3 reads CASSPTARDYGYNEQFF. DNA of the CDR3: TGTGCCAGCAGCCCCACCGCCCGGGACTACGGCTACAATGAGCAGTTCTTC.

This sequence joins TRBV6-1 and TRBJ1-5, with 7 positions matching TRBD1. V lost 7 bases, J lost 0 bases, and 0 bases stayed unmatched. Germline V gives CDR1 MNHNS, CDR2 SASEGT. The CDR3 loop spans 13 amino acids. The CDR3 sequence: CASNRGSNQPQHF. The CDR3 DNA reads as TGTGCCAGCAACAGGGGTAGCAATCAGCCCCAGCATTTT.

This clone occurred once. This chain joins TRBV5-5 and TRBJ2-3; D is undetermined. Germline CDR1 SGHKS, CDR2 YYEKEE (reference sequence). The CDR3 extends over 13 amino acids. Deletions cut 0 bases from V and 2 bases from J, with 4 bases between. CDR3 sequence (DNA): TGTGCCAGCAGCTTGGGCAACACAGATACGCAGTATTTT. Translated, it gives CASSLGNTDTQYF.

In DNA, the CDR3 is TGTGCCAGCAGTTCCTACCCTAGCGGGGGGGCCCCCTACAATGAGCAGTTCTTC. It encodes CASSSYPSGGAPYNEQFF. The V and J genes are TRBV6-2 or TRBV6-3 and TRBJ2-1, with TRBD2 matching 12 bases. The CDR3 is 18 amino acids. CDR1 and CDR2 from the germline V gene are MNHEY and SVGEGT. With V trimmed by 4 bases and J by 2 bases, 9 bases remained unmatched.

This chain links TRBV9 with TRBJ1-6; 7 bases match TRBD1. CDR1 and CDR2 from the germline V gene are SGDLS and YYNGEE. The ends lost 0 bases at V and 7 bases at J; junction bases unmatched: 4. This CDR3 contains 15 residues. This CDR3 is CASSVATGINSPLHF. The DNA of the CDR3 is TGTGCCAGCAGCGTAGCGACAGGGATAAATTCACCCCTCCACTTT. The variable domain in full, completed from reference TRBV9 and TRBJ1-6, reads DSGVTQTPKHLITATGQRVTLRCSPRSGDLSVYWYQQSLDQGLQFLIQYYNGEERAKGNILERFSAQQFPDLHSELNLSSLELGDSALYFCASSVATGINSPLHFGNGTRLTVT.

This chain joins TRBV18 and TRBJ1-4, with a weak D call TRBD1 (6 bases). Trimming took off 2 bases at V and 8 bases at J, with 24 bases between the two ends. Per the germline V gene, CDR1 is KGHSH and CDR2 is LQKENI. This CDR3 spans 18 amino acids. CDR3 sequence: CASSPIISSGRGREKLFF. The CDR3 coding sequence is TGTGCCAGCTCACCAATCATATCCTCAGGCAGGGGAAGAGAAAAACTGTTTTTT.

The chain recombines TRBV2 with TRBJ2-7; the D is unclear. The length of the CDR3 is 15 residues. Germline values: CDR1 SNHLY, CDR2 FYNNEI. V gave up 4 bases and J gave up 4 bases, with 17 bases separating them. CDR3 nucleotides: TGTGCCAGCAGTGGGTGGGTTGCTGCGGTGTACGAGCAGTACTTC. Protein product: CASSGWVAAVYEQYF.

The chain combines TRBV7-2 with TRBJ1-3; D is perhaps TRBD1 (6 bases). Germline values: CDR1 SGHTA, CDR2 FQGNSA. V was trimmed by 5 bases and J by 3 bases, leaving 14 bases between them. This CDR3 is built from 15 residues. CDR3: CASSTSGAGGNTIYF. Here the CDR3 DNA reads TGTGCCAGCAGCACCTCAGGGGCCGGTGGAAACACCATATATTTT.

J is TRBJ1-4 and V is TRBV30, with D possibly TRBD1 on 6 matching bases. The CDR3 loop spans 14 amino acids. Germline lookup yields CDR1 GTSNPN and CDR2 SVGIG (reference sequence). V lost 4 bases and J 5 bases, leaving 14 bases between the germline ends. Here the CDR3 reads CAWTQQGLNEKLFF. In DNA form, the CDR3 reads TGTGCCTGGACCCAACAGGGATTAAATGAAAAACTGTTTTTT.

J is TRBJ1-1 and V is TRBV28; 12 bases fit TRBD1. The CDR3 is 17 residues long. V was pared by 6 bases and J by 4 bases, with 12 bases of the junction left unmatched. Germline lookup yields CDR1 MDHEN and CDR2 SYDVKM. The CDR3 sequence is CASRPPGQGAWGTEAFF. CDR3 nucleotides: TGTGCCAGCAGACCTCCGGGACAGGGGGCTTGGGGCACTGAAGCTTTCTTT.

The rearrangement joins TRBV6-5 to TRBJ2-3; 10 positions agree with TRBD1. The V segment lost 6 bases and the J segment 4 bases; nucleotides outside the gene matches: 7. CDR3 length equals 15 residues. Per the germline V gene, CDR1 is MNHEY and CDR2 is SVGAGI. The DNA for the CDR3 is TGTGCCAGCAGCCGGGACAGGGGAGGGCCAGATACGCAGTATTTT. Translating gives CASSRDRGGPDTQYF.

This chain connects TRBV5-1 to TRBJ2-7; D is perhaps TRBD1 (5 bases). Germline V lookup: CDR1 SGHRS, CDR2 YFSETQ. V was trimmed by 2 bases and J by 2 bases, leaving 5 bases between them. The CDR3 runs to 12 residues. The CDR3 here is CASSLQAYEQYF. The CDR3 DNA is TGCGCCAGCAGCTTACAGGCCTACGAGCAGTACTTC.

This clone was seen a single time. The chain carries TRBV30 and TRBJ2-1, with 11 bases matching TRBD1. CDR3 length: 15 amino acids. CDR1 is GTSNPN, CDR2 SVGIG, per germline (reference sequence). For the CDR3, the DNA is TGTGCAAAAGGAGGAGGGACAGGGGGTCTGGGTGAGCAGTTCTTC. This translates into CAKGGGTGGLGEQFF.

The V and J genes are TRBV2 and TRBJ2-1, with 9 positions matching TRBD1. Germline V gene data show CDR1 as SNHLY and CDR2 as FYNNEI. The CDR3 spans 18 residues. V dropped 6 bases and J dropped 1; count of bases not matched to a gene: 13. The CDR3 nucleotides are TGTGCCAGCAGCAAGGGACAGGGATCGTCTCGTTCCTACAATGAGCAGTTCTTC. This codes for CASSKGQGSSRSYNEQFF.

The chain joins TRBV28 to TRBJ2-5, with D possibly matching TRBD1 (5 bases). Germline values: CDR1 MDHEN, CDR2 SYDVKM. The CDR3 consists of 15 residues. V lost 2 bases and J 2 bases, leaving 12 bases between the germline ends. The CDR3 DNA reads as TGTGCCAGCAGTTTAGGGGCCAGGGCGCAAGAGACCCAGTACTTC. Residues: CASSLGARAQETQYF. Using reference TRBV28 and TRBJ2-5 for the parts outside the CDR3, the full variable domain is DVKVTQSSRYLVKRTGEKVFLECVQDMDHENMFWYRQDPGLGLRLIYFSYDVKMKEKGDIPEGYSVSREKKERFSLILESASTNQTSMYLCASSLGARAQETQYFGPGTRLLVL.

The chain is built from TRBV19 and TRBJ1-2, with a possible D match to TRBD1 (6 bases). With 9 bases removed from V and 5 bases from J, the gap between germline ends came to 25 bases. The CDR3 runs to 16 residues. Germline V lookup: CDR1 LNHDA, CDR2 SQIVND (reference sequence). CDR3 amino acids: CASSTMGGPGRYGYTF. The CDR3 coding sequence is TGTGCCAGCTCCACCATGGGGGGCCCGGGGCGGTATGGCTACACCTTC.

CDR3 residues: CASSDRAPNTGELFF. The CDR3 DNA sequence: TGTGCCAGCAGCGACAGGGCTCCGAACACCGGGGAGCTGTTTTTT. This chain connects TRBV2 to TRBJ2-2, with 7 nucleotides matching TRBD1. Germline V gives CDR1 SNHLY, CDR2 FYNNEI. This CDR3 comprises 15 residues. The V gene end was trimmed by 6 bases and the J gene end by 0 bases; junction bases not matched to a gene: 4. The entire variable domain, with the rest obtained from reference TRBV2 and TRBJ2-2, is as follows: EPEVTQTPSHQVTQMGQEVILRCVPISNHLYFYWYRQILGQKVEFLVSFYNNEISEKSEIFDDQFSVERPDGSNFTLKIRSTKLEDSAMYFCASSDRAPNTGELFFGEGSRLTVL.

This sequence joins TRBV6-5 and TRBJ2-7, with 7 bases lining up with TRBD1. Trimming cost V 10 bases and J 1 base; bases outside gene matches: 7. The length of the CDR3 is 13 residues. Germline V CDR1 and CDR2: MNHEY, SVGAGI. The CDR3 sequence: CATDETGSYEQYF. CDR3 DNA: TGTGCCACCGACGAGACAGGGTCCTACGAGCAGTACTTC.

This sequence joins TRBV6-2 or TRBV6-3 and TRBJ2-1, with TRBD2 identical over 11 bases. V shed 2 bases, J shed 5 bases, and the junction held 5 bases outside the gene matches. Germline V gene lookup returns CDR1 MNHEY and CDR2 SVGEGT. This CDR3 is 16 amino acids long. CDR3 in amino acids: CASSYLLAGGDNEQFF. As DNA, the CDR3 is TGTGCCAGCAGTTACCTTTTAGCGGGGGGGGACAATGAGCAGTTCTTC.

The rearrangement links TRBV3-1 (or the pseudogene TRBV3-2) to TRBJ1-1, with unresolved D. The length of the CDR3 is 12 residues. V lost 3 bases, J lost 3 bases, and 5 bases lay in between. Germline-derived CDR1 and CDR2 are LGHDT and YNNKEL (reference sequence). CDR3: CASSQGHTEAFF. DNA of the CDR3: TGTGCCAGCAGCCAGGGTCACACTGAAGCTTTCTTT.

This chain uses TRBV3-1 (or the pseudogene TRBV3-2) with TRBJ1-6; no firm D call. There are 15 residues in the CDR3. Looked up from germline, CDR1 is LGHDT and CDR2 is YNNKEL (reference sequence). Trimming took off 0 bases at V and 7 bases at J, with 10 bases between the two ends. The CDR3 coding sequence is TGTGCCAGCAGCCAAGAAAACCTTTGGAATTCACCCCTCCACTTT. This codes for CASSQENLWNSPLHF.

This chain's CDR3 is CASGETGFVSEAFF. CDR3 nucleotide sequence: TGTGCCAGTGGTGAAACAGGGTTTGTGTCTGAAGCTTTCTTT. V and J are TRBV19 and TRBJ1-1; D may be TRBD1 (6 bases). V dropped 8 bases and J dropped 6 bases, with 19 bases sitting between them. CDR3 length equals 14 residues. CDR1 is LNHDA, CDR2 SQIVND, per germline (reference sequence).

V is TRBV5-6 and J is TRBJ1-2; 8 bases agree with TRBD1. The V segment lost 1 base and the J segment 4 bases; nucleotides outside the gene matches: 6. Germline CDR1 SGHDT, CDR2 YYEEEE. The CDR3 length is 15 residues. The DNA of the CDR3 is TGTGCCAGCAGCTTGTCAGGGGGCAGAAGCTATGGCTACACCTTC. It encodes CASSLSGGRSYGYTF.

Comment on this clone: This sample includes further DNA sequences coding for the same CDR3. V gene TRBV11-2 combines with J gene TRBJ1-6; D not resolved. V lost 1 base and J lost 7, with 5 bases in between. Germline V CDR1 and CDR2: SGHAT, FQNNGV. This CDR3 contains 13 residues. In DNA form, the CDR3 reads TGTGCCAGCAGCTTAGGACTGAATTCACCCCTCCACTTT. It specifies CASSLGLNSPLHF. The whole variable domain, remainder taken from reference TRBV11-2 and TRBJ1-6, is EAGVAQSPRYKIIEKRQSVAFWCNPISGHATLYWYQQILGQGPKLLIQFQNNGVVDDSQLPKDRFSAERLKGVDSTLKIQPAKLEDSAVYLCASSLGLNSPLHFGNGTRLTVT.

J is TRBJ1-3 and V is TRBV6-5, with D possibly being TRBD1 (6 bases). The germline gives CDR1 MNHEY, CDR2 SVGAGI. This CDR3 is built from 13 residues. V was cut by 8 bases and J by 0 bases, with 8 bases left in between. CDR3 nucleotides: TGTGCCAGCGGGGGCAACTCTGGAAACACCATATATTTT. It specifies CASGGNSGNTIYF.

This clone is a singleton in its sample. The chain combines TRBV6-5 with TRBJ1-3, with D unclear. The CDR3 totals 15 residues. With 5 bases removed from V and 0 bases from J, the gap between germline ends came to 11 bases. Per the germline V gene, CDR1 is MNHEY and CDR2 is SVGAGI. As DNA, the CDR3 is TGTGCCAGCAGTCCACAGAGGAACTCTGGAAACACCATATATTTT. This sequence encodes CASSPQRNSGNTIYF.